Shown below are 2 T cell receptor beta chains from a single sample sequenced in a study of T-cell reconstitution after alpha-beta-depleted transplantation in children (TCRdb year 2016). Library method: PCR. The instrument given in TCRdb is Illumina HiSeq 2500. Molecular barcoding was employed in the preparation of TCR libraries, with unique molecular identifiers being used to normalize TCRbeta repertoire quantification. Through fastp at Q25 and MiXCR, TCRdb rebuilt clones from the public reads, retaining in-frame beta chains. Every CDR3 protein is listed once, alongside the most common genes and DNA of its rows. This sample gives a few hundred thousand distinct CDR3 sequences in total; 25% to 30% of them show up just once. About a third of the sample is taken by the ten largest. The intended sense of this specimen's treatment or condition label: allogeneic hematopoietic cell transplantation with graft depleted of TCRalphabeta T cells and CD19 B cells.

The source material was PBMCs, sampled before TCRalphabeta/CD19-depleted stem cell transplant. Source of these receptors: a boy younger than two with Wiskott-Aldrich syndrome, due to receive a stem cell transplant.

The rearrangement uses TRBV12-3 or TRBV12-4 and TRBJ1-2, with a possible D match to TRBD1 (5 bases). V lost 7 bases and J 4 bases, leaving 13 bases between the germline ends. CDR3 length: 13 residues. Here the CDR3 reads CASTPWGGYGYTF. CDR3 DNA sequence: TGTGCCAGCACCCCCTGGGGCGGCTATGGCTACACCTTC.

This clonotype has more than one count but fewer than ten. This chain connects TRBV28 to TRBJ2-1, with TRBD2 matching over 7 bases. The length of the CDR3 is 12 residues. Germline values: CDR1 MDHEN, CDR2 SYDVKM. The V segment lost 6 bases and the J segment 9 bases; nucleotides outside the gene matches: 5. This CDR3 reads CASRSTSREQFF. The CDR3 region has the DNA TGTGCCAGCAGGTCGACTAGCCGTGAGCAGTTCTTC. The whole variable domain, filled in from reference TRBV28 and TRBJ2-1, reads DVKVTQSSRYLVKRTGEKVFLECVQDMDHENMFWYRQDPGLGLRLIYFSYDVKMKEKGDIPEGYSVSREKKERFSLILESASTNQTSMYLCASRSTSREQFFGPGTRLTVL.